This T cell receptor (beta chain) was sequenced during a study of shared clonotypes between healthy human individuals. Study in general: CD4 naive cells filled three plates per donor, CD4 memory three, CD8 naive two and CD8 memory one.

Deep-level assay runs were performed. This table comes from immunoSEQ multiplex PCR, and its TCRdb copy is limited to in-frame clones, with some not included. In the table there are approximately 1,000,000 clones, approximately 80% of which are singletons. V lost 5 bases, J lost 3 bases, and 4 bases stayed unmatched. This CDR3 spans 13 amino acids. CDR1 and CDR2 (germline): MDHEN, SYDVKM. V is TRBV28 and J is TRBJ2-7; 7 nucleotides align to TRBD1. The sample was memory CD4+ T cells from PBMCs. Subset specified: CD45RA-negative fraction. This receptor was identified in a man aged 18 to 35 in good health. Some clones in this sample may be carry-over from other donors' samples. The CDR3 coding sequence is TGTGCCAGCAGTCGAGGGGGCATCTACGAGCAGTACTTC. It is translated as CASSRGGIYEQYF.